These 24 T cell receptor beta chains were sequenced from one sample in a study of T-cell memory formation after mild COVID-19. TCRdb re-derived calls from the 5' RACE reads in MiXCR, one entry per CDR3 protein. In the table there are around 250,000 distinct CDR3 sequences, 8.5% to 9.5% of which are singletons. The specimen sequenced was PBMCs or a T cell subset sorted from them (not recorded which). These receptors were obtained from a young man who had mild COVID-19 (a few samples of this study predate the infection). Cell type and time point are not known.

This rearrangement joins TRBV3-1 to TRBJ2-3; D might be TRBD1 or TRBD2, each matching 5 bases. The CDR3 totals 13 residues. The V end was cut by 4 bases, the J end by 10 bases, with 15 bases between. Germline V gene sequence: CDR1 LGHDT, CDR2 YNNKEL (reference sequence). This CDR3 reads CASSPSRGQSQYF. CDR3 nucleotides: TGTGCCAGCAGCCCGAGCCGGGGCCAATCGCAGTATTTT.

The V gene is TRBV2, the J gene TRBJ1-2; D may be TRBD1 (5 bases). The germline V and J ends were trimmed by 5 bases and 8 bases, with 12 bases remaining between them. Germline-derived CDR1 and CDR2 are SNHLY and FYNNEI. The CDR3 covers 12 residues. CDR3 region: CASSIGGEGYTF. The CDR3 DNA sequence: TGTGCCAGCAGTATAGGAGGGGAAGGCTACACCTTC.

The chain couples TRBV5-6 to TRBJ2-5; maybe TRBD2 (5 bases). Trimming took off 2 bases at V and 9 bases at J, with 14 bases between the two ends. The germline V gene has CDR1 SGHDT and CDR2 YYEEEE. The CDR3 spans 13 residues. The CDR3 spells CASSFGGEAAQYF. CDR3 coding DNA: TGTGCCAGCAGCTTCGGCGGAGAAGCGGCCCAGTACTTC.

Written as DNA, the CDR3 is TGTGCCACCAGCAGCCCGGGACTAGCAGGCACCGGGGAGCTGTTTTTT. Amino acid sequence: CATSSPGLAGTGELFF. This chain connects TRBV15 to TRBJ2-2; 9 bases are a match to TRBD2. The ends lost 3 bases at V and 4 bases at J; junction bases unmatched: 6. The germline V gene encodes CDR1 LNHNV and CDR2 YYDKDF (reference sequence). The CDR3 has 16 amino acids.

CDR3 protein: CASSPMASGGARNEQFF. The CDR3 DNA follows: TGTGCCAGCAGCCCTATGGCTAGCGGGGGGGCCAGGAATGAGCAGTTCTTC. V and J are TRBV7-2 and TRBJ2-1, with 12 bases that match TRBD2. The J segment lost 7 bases and the V segment lost 5 bases, leaving 12 bases of the junction unmatched. CDR1 is SGHTA, CDR2 FQGNSA, per germline. This CDR3 is 17 amino acids long.

The V and J genes are TRBV5-1 and TRBJ2-1; D could derive from TRBD1 or TRBD2 (5 bases each). Trimming left V 0 bases short and J 5 bases short, with 15 bases between. Germline V gives CDR1 SGHRS, CDR2 YFSETQ. The CDR3 is 16 residues long. CDR3 in amino acids: CASSLDMGRKNNEQFF. The CDR3 DNA follows: TGCGCCAGCAGCTTGGATATGGGACGCAAAAACAATGAGCAGTTCTTC.

A few counts support this clonotype. V gene TRBV7-9 combines with J gene TRBJ2-7, with 7 bases matching TRBD1. The germline CDR1 and CDR2 sequences are SEHNR and FQNEAQ (reference sequence). The junction had 5 bases not matched to a gene; V was cut back by 1 base and J by 5 bases. The CDR3 has 14 amino acids. The CDR3 region is CASSLEGQTNEQYF. The CDR3 region has the DNA TGTGCCAGCAGCTTAGAGGGACAGACGAACGAGCAGTACTTC.

The chain uses TRBV4-3 and TRBJ2-7, with D uncertain. With 1 base removed from V and 4 bases from J, the gap between germline ends came to 11 bases. The CDR3 sequence is 14 residues long. Germline CDR1 and CDR2: LGHNA and YSLEER. Written as DNA, the CDR3 is TGCGCCAGCAGCCAAGGGACCTCTGGATACGAGCAGTACTTC. Amino acids: CASSQGTSGYEQYF.

This clonotype was counted many times. J is TRBJ1-6 and V is TRBV9; the match to TRBD1 covers 8 bases. This CDR3 contains 14 residues. Germline V gives CDR1 SGDLS, CDR2 YYNGEE. Trimming cost V 4 bases and J 8 bases; bases outside gene matches: 5. This chain's CDR3 is CASSPGQGDSPLHF. In nucleotides, the CDR3 is TGTGCCAGCAGCCCCGGACAGGGAGATTCACCCCTCCACTTT.

The chain links TRBV5-1 to TRBJ1-6, with D uncertain. CDR1 is SGHRS and CDR2 is YFSETQ in the germline V gene. Trimming removed 2 bases from V and 8 bases from J, with 17 bases in between. The CDR3 extends over 16 amino acids. The CDR3 DNA reads TGCGCCAGCAGCTTCGTTCCTCCGGATTCGGATTCACCCCTCCACTTT. Translated: CASSFVPPDSDSPLHF.

This sequence joins TRBV5-1 and TRBJ2-3, with 12 nucleotides matching TRBD2. This CDR3 has 17 residues. In germline, CDR1 is SGHRS, CDR2 YFSETQ. J gave up 7 bases and V 1 base, and 10 bases lay outside the gene matches. CDR3 bases: TGCGCCAGCAGCTTGTTACAACTAGCGGGGGGATCAAATACGCAGTATTTT. This sequence encodes CASSLLQLAGGSNTQYF.

This clonotype was detected only a few times. The V and J genes are TRBV7-9 and TRBJ2-7, with 13 positions matching TRBD2. The CDR3 loop spans 15 amino acids. Germline-derived CDR1 and CDR2 are SEHNR and FQNEAQ (reference sequence). V lost 5 bases to trimming and J lost 5 bases; unmatched junction nucleotides: 6. CDR3 protein: CASSRTSGGADEQYF. The CDR3 DNA reads TGTGCCAGCAGCAGAACTAGCGGGGGGGCTGACGAGCAGTACTTC.

The chain employs TRBV20-1 and TRBJ2-3; D could derive from TRBD1 or TRBD2 (5 bases each). Germline CDR1 DFQATT, CDR2 SNEGSKA (reference sequence). CDR3 length equals 14 residues. The V gene lost 5 bases and the J gene lost 2 bases, with 14 bases spanning the gap. CDR3 sequence reads: CSAVGDHNTDTQYF. In DNA form, the CDR3 reads TGCAGTGCTGTGGGGGACCACAACACAGATACGCAGTATTTT.

This clonotype has a handful of counts. The rearrangement joins TRBV7-3 to TRBJ2-1, with D perhaps assigned TRBD1 or TRBD2 (5 bases each). V shed 5 bases and J shed 7 bases, with 15 bases lying between them. The CDR3 loop spans 14 amino acids. Per germline, CDR1 SGHTA and CDR2 FQGTGA. CDR3 DNA sequence: TGTGCCAGCAGCCCTACCGGGACGCAGAATGAGCAGTTCTTC. It specifies CASSPTGTQNEQFF.

Details on this clonotype: One junction end disagrees with the germline gene, perhaps due to a read error. V and J are TRBV5-1 and TRBJ2-2, with D uncertain. This CDR3 region has 15 residues. Germline CDR1 and CDR2: SGHRS and YFSETQ. CDR3 protein: CASSLVAANPGELFF. As DNA, the CDR3 is TGCGCCAGCAGCTTGGTCGCAGCGAACCCCGGGGAGCTGTTTTTT.

DNA for the CDR3: TGTGCCAGACAACTTAAAAGGACTGAAGCTTTCTTT. This encodes CARQLKRTEAFF. The chain joins TRBV21-1 to TRBJ1-1. TRBV21-1 is recorded as a pseudogene. The CDR3 extends over 12 amino acids.

This clonotype was seen ten or more times. V usage is TRBV20-1 and J usage is TRBJ2-7; a weak D match, TRBD1 (7 bases). CDR1 DFQATT and CDR2 SNEGSKA come from the germline V gene (reference sequence). V was shortened by 1 base and J by 0 bases, with 13 bases between the two germline ends. The CDR3 extends over 15 amino acids. CDR3 sequence: CSARGPGDSSYEQYV. The CDR3, as DNA: TGCAGTGCTAGAGGACCGGGGGACAGCTCCTACGAGCAGTACGTC.

The rearrangement uses TRBV3-1 and TRBJ1-5; D is uncertain. Germline lookup yields CDR1 LGHDT and CDR2 YNNKEL (reference sequence). The CDR3 is 15 amino acids. Trimming took off 0 bases at V and 1 base at J, with 7 bases between the two ends. The CDR3 DNA follows: TGTGCCAGCAGCCAAGATAGAGAGAGCAATCAGCCCCAGCATTTT. This encodes CASSQDRESNQPQHF.

The V and J genes are TRBV10-3 and TRBJ1-5; perhaps TRBD1 as D (5 bases). Deletions cut 8 bases from V and 7 bases from J, with 12 bases between. Germline V CDR1 and CDR2: ENHRY, SYGVKD. This CDR3 contains 12 residues. CDR3 nucleotide sequence: TGTGCCATCGGGCAGGGTGGCCAGCCCCAGCATTTT. Amino acid sequence: CAIGQGGQPQHF.

The chain combines TRBV20-1 with TRBJ1-1; the D gene is possibly TRBD1 (5 bases). V was cut by 3 bases and J by 8 bases, with 22 bases left in between. The CDR3 sequence is 15 residues long. The germline gives CDR1 DFQATT, CDR2 SNEGSKA (reference sequence). The CDR3 region has the DNA TGCAGTGCTAGGAGCCGGGACGGAGAGGGTCTCGAAGCTTTCTTT. Translated: CSARSRDGEGLEAFF.

This clonotype appeared a few times. The DNA for the CDR3 is TGTGCCAGCAGCCCCCTGGGGGCTAATGAAAAACTGTTTTTT. Translated: CASSPLGANEKLFF. This sequence joins TRBV7-2 and TRBJ1-4; a weak D match, TRBD1 (5 bases). Germline V lookup: CDR1 SGHTA, CDR2 FQGNSA. Between the trimmed V and J ends, which lost 5 bases and 3 bases, there was a span of 10 bases. The CDR3 length is 14 residues.

The V and J genes are TRBV29-1 and TRBJ1-1; D is unclear. Germline lookup yields CDR1 SQVTM and CDR2 ANQGSEA. The CDR3 sequence is 13 residues long. Trimming removed 4 bases from V and 0 bases from J, with 9 bases in between. CDR3 in DNA: TGCAGCGTTGCCCGGACGGTGAACACTGAAGCTTTCTTT. Protein sequence: CSVARTVNTEAFF. Looking up the rest from reference TRBV29-1 and TRBJ1-1 gives the full variable domain: SAVISQKPSRDICQRGTSLTIQCQVDSQVTMMFWYRQQPGQSLTLIATANQGSEATYESGFVIDKFPISRPNLTFSTLTVSNMSPEDSSIYLCSVARTVNTEAFFGQGTRLTVV.

The V call is TRBV5-1, the J call TRBJ1-2; no firm D call. Germline assignment: CDR1 SGHRS and CDR2 YFSETQ. The CDR3 is 16 residues long. Trimming took 4 bases from V and 4 from J, leaving 20 bases between them. The CDR3 here is CASSPRAGAPSYGYTF. CDR3 nucleotides: TGCGCCAGCAGCCCGAGAGCAGGTGCCCCTTCCTATGGCTACACCTTC.

In its sample, this clonotype was seen a few times. This chain uses TRBV3-1 with TRBJ2-1; D remains ambiguous. The V end lost 4 bases, the J end lost 2 bases, and 9 bases lay between the germline ends. CDR1 and CDR2 from the germline V gene are LGHDT and YNNKEL (reference sequence). CDR3 length equals 14 residues. The CDR3 nucleotides read TGTGCCAGCAGCCCAGCTTCCACCTACAATGAGCAGTTCTTC. It codes for CASSPASTYNEQFF.